The 16 T cell receptor beta chains given below trace back to one sample, sequenced in a study of OX40 agonist ivuxolimab in advanced cancers. Method: immunoSEQ multiplex PCR; TCRdb's copy keeps in-frame clones and lacks some. The table lists fewer than 45,000 clones, less than 90% of them singletons. The sample was CD4+ or CD8+ T cells sorted from blood, taken in a trial of the OX40 agonist ivuxolimab. Receptors were obtained from an adult with an advanced solid tumor such as melanoma, head and neck, liver or kidney cancer.

The V call is TRBV4-2, the J call TRBJ2-3; D is possibly TRBD1 (5 bases). The germline gives CDR1 LGHNA, CDR2 YNFKEQ. This CDR3 region has 14 residues. V gave up 4 bases and J gave up 5 bases, with 13 bases separating them. The CDR3 sequence: CASSLQGSKDTQYF. The CDR3 bases are TGTGCCAGCAGCCTTCAGGGATCCAAAGATACGCAGTATTTT.

The chain couples TRBV19 to TRBJ1-5; D gene uncertain. V was trimmed by 3 bases and J by 5 bases, leaving 14 bases between them. The CDR3 runs 15 residues. Looked up from germline, CDR1 is LNHDA and CDR2 is SQIVND (reference sequence). The CDR3 loop reads CASSMGLPGYQPQHF. The CDR3 DNA reads TGTGCCAGTAGTATGGGCCTTCCGGGGTATCAGCCCCAGCATTTT.

V usage is TRBV29-1 and J usage is TRBJ1-1; D unclear. CDR1 is SQVTM and CDR2 is ANQGSEA in the germline V gene. CDR3 size: 14 residues. Deletions cut 3 bases from V and 2 bases from J, with 13 bases between. The CDR3 DNA follows: TGCAGCGTTGATGGCGGGGAAATCAACACTGAAGCTTTCTTT. As protein: CSVDGGEINTEAFF.

This sequence joins TRBV7-9 and TRBJ2-3, with a tentative D call TRBD1 (6 bases). The CDR3 contains 17 residues. The V end was cut by 6 bases, the J end by 0 bases, with 19 bases between. CDR1 is SEHNR and CDR2 is FQNEAQ in the germline V gene (reference sequence). CDR3 sequence: CASSFTGTPTSTDTQYF. In nucleotides, the CDR3 is TGTGCCAGCAGTTTCACCGGGACACCTACTAGCACAGATACGCAGTATTTT.

The chain has TRBV6-6 and TRBJ1-6; 9 bases fit TRBD1. The CDR3 is made up of 15 amino acids. Trimming cost V 5 bases and J 11 bases; bases outside gene matches: 10. Germline V gives CDR1 MNHNY, CDR2 SVGAGI (reference sequence). In DNA, the CDR3 is TGTGCCAGCAGTGGCCGGGACAGGGAAATTCCACCCCTCCACTTT. Translation gives CASSGRDREIPPLHF.

The rearrangement joins TRBV6-5 to TRBJ1-1; D may be TRBD1 (6 bases). Per the germline V gene, CDR1 is MNHEY and CDR2 is SVGAGI. V lost 6 bases and J lost 3, with 14 bases in between. There are 14 residues in the CDR3. DNA for the CDR3: TGTGCCAGCAGACCTCCGGGGGGCTACACTGAAGCTTTCTTT. Its protein product is CASRPPGGYTEAFF.

The V call is TRBV7-9, the J call TRBJ1-1; D is uncertain. The CDR3 covers 14 residues. The V end lost 5 bases, the J end lost 3 bases, and 13 bases lay between the germline ends. Germline loops: CDR1 SEHNR, CDR2 FQNEAQ (reference sequence). The CDR3 bases are TGTGCCAGCAGCATACGCAGCCCCTACACTGAAGCTTTCTTT. Protein product: CASSIRSPYTEAFF.

DNA of the CDR3: TGCGCCAGCAGTTGGTCCTCTAACAATGAGCAGTTCTTC. It specifies CASSWSSNNEQFF. The rearrangement joins TRBV10-1 to TRBJ2-1, with D hard to call. V was clipped by 5 bases and J by 5 bases, with 10 bases between them. CDR1 and CDR2 (germline): WNHNN, SYGVQD (reference sequence). There are 13 residues in the CDR3.

This rearrangement joins TRBV11-2 to TRBJ2-1; TRBD2 aligns across 13 bases. The CDR3 has 17 amino acids. Trimming removed 4 bases from V and 4 bases from J; junction bases left unmatched: 7. Germline CDR1 is SGHAT and CDR2 is FQNNGV. The CDR3 region is CASSSGLAGVLYNEQFF. CDR3 sequence (DNA): TGTGCCAGCAGCTCTGGACTAGCGGGAGTTTTGTACAATGAGCAGTTCTTC.

The V and J genes are TRBV6-5 and TRBJ2-1; possibly TRBD1 for D (5 bases). The CDR3 totals 15 residues. Deletions cut 6 bases from V and 4 bases from J, with 16 bases between. Per the germline V gene, CDR1 is MNHEY and CDR2 is SVGAGI. The CDR3 loop reads CASRINRISYNEQFF. The CDR3 DNA sequence: TGTGCCAGCAGAATCAACAGGATCTCTTACAATGAGCAGTTCTTC.

V usage is TRBV29-1 and J usage is TRBJ2-1, with TRBD2 identical over 12 bases. The CDR3 contains 14 residues. Looked up from germline, CDR1 is SQVTM and CDR2 is ANQGSEA. After removal of 3 bases from V and 5 bases from J, the junction contained 2 bases not matched to a gene. Written as DNA, the CDR3 is TGCAGCGTTGAGGGACTAGCGGGCAACAATGAGCAGTTCTTC. Translation gives CSVEGLAGNNEQFF.

The chain combines TRBV12-5 with TRBJ1-1; D is undetermined. Trimming cost V 5 bases and J 4 bases, with 14 bases left between them. This CDR3 comprises 14 residues. Germline loops: CDR1 LGHNT, CDR2 FRNRAP. The CDR3 DNA is TGTGCTAGTGGTCCCCAATGGGAGGGCACTGAAGCTTTCTTT. Its protein product is CASGPQWEGTEAFF.

The V gene is TRBV25-1, the J gene TRBJ2-5; TRBD1 might be the D (6 bases). This CDR3 region has 16 residues. Deletions cut 3 bases from V and 5 bases from J, with 19 bases between. In germline, CDR1 is MGHDK, CDR2 SYGVNS. Here the CDR3 reads CASSDGLQGRGETQYF. In nucleotides, the CDR3 is TGTGCCAGCAGTGATGGGCTACAGGGAAGAGGCGAGACCCAGTACTTC.

The genes are TRBV4-1 and TRBJ1-3; D remains ambiguous. Germline CDR1 is MGHRA and CDR2 is YSYEKL. Trimming left V 1 base short and J 4 bases short, with 2 bases between. The CDR3 totals 12 residues. CDR3 in amino acids: CASSQAGNTIYF. CDR3 bases: TGCGCCAGCAGCCAAGCAGGAAACACCATATATTTT.

The table lists this clone with a few counts. The chain carries TRBV7-2 and TRBJ1-2, with no clear D. Germline V lookup: CDR1 SGHTA, CDR2 FQGNSA. V lost 8 bases, J lost 8 bases, and 6 bases lay in between. There are 9 residues in the CDR3. The DNA of the CDR3 is TGTGCCAGCGGTGAGGGCTACACCTTC. The encoded protein is CASGEGYTF.

This chain connects TRBV7-8 to TRBJ2-7; TRBD2 matches at 15 bases. This CDR3 has 17 residues. With V trimmed by 6 bases and J by 4 bases, 10 bases remained unmatched. Germline loops: CDR1 SGHVS, CDR2 FQNEAQ. CDR3 DNA sequence: TGTGCCAGCAGTTTATGGACTAGCGGGAGGGTCGGATACGAGCAGTACTTC. Its protein is CASSLWTSGRVGYEQYF.